This T cell receptor (delta chain) appears in the sequencing data of a study of gamma-delta T cells after stem cell transplantation (dated by TCRdb to the mid-2010s). The germline V gene supplies CDR1 GEAIGNYY and CDR2 EKD. From its cysteine to its phenylalanine, the CDR3 spans 16 amino acids. The only DNA kept is the CDR3, 48 bases in frame from the first base. V trim: 4 bases; J trim: 1 base; unmatched bases: 10. Comments on this clone: What this receptor recognizes is not known. No qualities accompany the bases; no much larger clone lies one base away.

Library preparation employed RT-PCR. Reads for this sample came from an Illumina MiSeq. The public reads were reprocessed by TCRdb using CATT, and rows of matching DNA were later combined. This sample holds over 8,500 delta-chain clones; around 1.2% were observed only once. In total, the top ten clones hold approximately 10% of the sample. The sequence was collected from a human donor. It is not recorded whose cells these are; they may come from a transplant donor. The material sequenced was gamma-delta T cells. Recombination joined TRDV2 with TRDJ1, with 8 bases in between that match TRDD3. The DNA sequence is as follows: TGTGCCTGTGATCCACTGGGGGCGGAAATCACCGATAAACTCATCTTT. Its coded protein is CACDPLGAEITDKLIF.